A selection of T cell receptor beta chains follows, all from one sample in a study of response to subunit inactivated influenza vaccine. TCRdb independently ran MiXCR on the RT-PCR reads; one entry per CDR3 protein. This sample carries approximately 570,000 distinct CDR3 sequences, around 8% of them seen once, and the ten largest clones take 10% to 15%. Sequenced material: PBMCs from blood, taken around 25 months after vaccination. The receptor set was obtained from a man in his fifties or sixties who received an inactivated influenza vaccine. Each CDR3 is given with its conserved first and last residue. The order of the fields is clone size, D gene, J gene, V gene, CDR3 DNA, CDR3 protein. D genes are given only for firm matches. Some rows mark clone size as missing; the rest say once, few, many or name a class of expanded clone.

abundance: many
d_gene: -
j_gene: TRBJ1-2
v_gene: TRBV12-3/TRBV12-4
CDR3nt: TGTGCCAGCACCCGAGTGGACCGGTTTGTCTATGGCTACACCTTC
CDR3aa: CASTRVDRFVYGYTF

abundance: -
d_gene: TRBD1
j_gene: TRBJ1-5
v_gene: TRBV20-1
CDR3nt: TGCAGTGCTCTGGGACAGGGAGGTCAGCCCCAGCATTTT
CDR3aa: CSALGQGGQPQHF

abundance: -
d_gene: TRBD1
j_gene: TRBJ2-5
v_gene: TRBV4-3
CDR3nt: TGCGCCAGCAGCGGACAGGGAGGAAGCCAAGAGACCCAGTACTTC
CDR3aa: CASSGQGGSQETQYF

abundance: many
d_gene: TRBD2
j_gene: TRBJ2-2
v_gene: TRBV6-4
CDR3nt: TGTGCCAGCAGTGTACTAGCGGGGGCCGCTCCCGGGGAGCTGTTTTTT
CDR3aa: CASSVLAGAAPGELFF

abundance: many
d_gene: -
j_gene: TRBJ2-7
v_gene: TRBV5-1
CDR3nt: TGCGCCAGCAGCCTTAGGTACGGAGAACAGTACTTC
CDR3aa: CASSLRYGEQYF

abundance: many
d_gene: -
j_gene: TRBJ2-5
v_gene: TRBV28
CDR3nt: TGTGCCAGCAGTTTTGCAGGGATGCTGCGGTCCTTGGAGACCCAGTACTTC
CDR3aa: CASSFAGMLRSLETQYF

abundance: many
d_gene: -
j_gene: TRBJ2-5
v_gene: TRBV5-5
CDR3nt: TGTGCCAGCAGCCCAATAGGTCAAGAGACCCAGTACTTC
CDR3aa: CASSPIGQETQYF

abundance: many
d_gene: TRBD1
j_gene: TRBJ1-6
v_gene: TRBV6-5
CDR3nt: TGTGCCAGCAGTTACACTGGACAGGGGTATTCACCCCTCCACTTT
CDR3aa: CASSYTGQGYSPLHF

abundance: few
d_gene: -
j_gene: TRBJ2-7
v_gene: TRBV6-2/TRBV6-3
CDR3nt: TGTGCCAGCAGTTACTCTCCTCCGGGCAGGCCCCCCTACGAGCAGTACTTC
CDR3aa: CASSYSPPGRPPYEQYF

abundance: few
d_gene: TRBD1
j_gene: TRBJ2-7
v_gene: TRBV12-3/TRBV12-4
CDR3nt: TGTGCCAGCAGTCCACCGGACAGGGACGAGCAGTACTTC
CDR3aa: CASSPPDRDEQYF

abundance: few
d_gene: -
j_gene: TRBJ1-2
v_gene: TRBV20-1
CDR3nt: TGCAGTGCTGGGGGGGGGCGCTATGGCTACACCTTC
CDR3aa: CSAGGGRYGYTF

abundance: -
d_gene: -
j_gene: TRBJ1-2
v_gene: TRBV7-6
CDR3nt: TGTGCCAGCAGCTTAGTTGATGTCGATGGCTACACCTTC
CDR3aa: CASSLVDVDGYTF